The 11 T cell receptor beta chains reported below all come from one sample, sequenced in a study of blood T cell repertoires in COVID-19 (dated by TCRdb to about 2020). Library method: the immunoSEQ multiplex PCR assay. This immuneACCESS table, as held by TCRdb, lists in-frame sequences with V and J called but not all clones. Of the missing ones, under half trace to an unresolved V gene in checked studies; the others have no known cause. The sample data list around 180,000 clones, and 88% of these were observed just once. 2.1% of the sample is held by the ten biggest clonotypes. The specimen was peripheral blood. All receptors come from a man in his 70s with active or convalescent COVID-19.

The chain carries TRBV5-6 and TRBJ2-7; perhaps TRBD2 as D (7 bases). The CDR3 totals 17 residues. Between the trimmed V and J ends, which lost 4 bases and 0 bases, there was a span of 20 bases. Germline V gives CDR1 SGHDT, CDR2 YYEEEE. CDR3 in amino acids: CASSVGGQGGYSYEQYF. The CDR3, as DNA: TGTGCCAGCAGCGTGGGGGGGCAAGGAGGTTACTCCTACGAGCAGTACTTC. The full variable domain, completed using reference TRBV5-6 and TRBJ2-7, is DAGVTQSPTHLIKTRGQQVTLRCSPKSGHDTVSWYQQALGQGPQFIFQYYEEEERQRGNFPDRFSGHQFPNYSSELNVNALLLGDSALYLCASSVGGQGGYSYEQYFGPGTRLTVT.

The chain carries TRBV19 and TRBJ2-2; 12 bases map to TRBD2. Germline V gene data show CDR1 as LNHDA and CDR2 as SQIVND (reference sequence). Trimming at V came to 4 bases and at J to 5 bases, leaving 8 bases not matched to a gene. The CDR3 spans 17 residues. The CDR3 spells CASSTRLAGDGTGELFF. The CDR3, as DNA: TGTGCCAGTAGTACGAGACTAGCGGGAGATGGTACCGGGGAGCTGTTTTTT.

In its sample, this clone was seen once. This chain connects TRBV3-1 (or the pseudogene TRBV3-2) to TRBJ2-7; TRBD2 aligns across 8 bases. Germline-derived CDR1 and CDR2 are LGHDT and YNNKEL (reference sequence). Losses at the gene ends were 2 bases for V and 2 bases for J; bases not matched to a gene: 8. The length of the CDR3 is 16 residues. This chain's CDR3 is CASSQRLAGGTYEQYF. The CDR3 DNA sequence: TGTGCCAGCAGCCAACGTCTTGCGGGGGGAACCTACGAGCAGTACTTC.

The chain links TRBV5-4 to TRBJ1-2, with D tentatively TRBD1 (6 bases). The germline V and J ends were trimmed by 2 bases and 5 bases, with 10 bases remaining between them. Per germline, CDR1 SGHNT and CDR2 YYREEE (reference sequence). The CDR3 covers 13 residues. This chain's CDR3 is CASSFSGEYGYTF. The CDR3 DNA reads TGTGCCAGCAGCTTCTCAGGGGAATATGGCTACACCTTC.

This chain connects TRBV7-9 to TRBJ2-5, with TRBD2 as a possible D gene (6 bases). Germline CDR1 reads SEHNR; CDR2 reads FQNEAQ (reference sequence). The ends were cut back, 4 bases at V and 5 bases at J, with 17 bases in the middle. The CDR3 spans 15 residues. The CDR3 protein is CASSSGVREDETQYF. In nucleotides, the CDR3 is TGTGCCAGCAGCTCCGGGGTCAGGGAGGACGAGACCCAGTACTTC. The variable domain in full, completed from reference TRBV7-9 and TRBJ2-5, reads DTGVSQNPRHKITKRGQNVTFRCDPISEHNRLYWYRQTLGQGPEFLTYFQNEAQLEKSRLLSDRFSAERPKGSFSTLEIQRTEQGDSAMYLCASSSGVREDETQYFGPGTRLLVL.

This chain uses TRBV18 with TRBJ2-2, with D maybe TRBD1 (5 bases). Trimming removed 1 base at V and 7 bases at J, with 13 bases between. This CDR3 comprises 15 residues. Germline-derived CDR1 and CDR2 are KGHSH and LQKENI. CDR3 nucleotide sequence: TGTGCCAGCTCACCACTGGACACCCCGGGCGGGGAGCTGTTTTTT. Protein product: CASSPLDTPGGELFF.

The chain joins TRBV28 to TRBJ2-5; 7 nucleotides match TRBD2. Trimming took 7 bases from V and 1 from J; bases not matched to a gene: 9. The CDR3 totals 15 residues. Germline V lookup: CDR1 MDHEN, CDR2 SYDVKM. The CDR3 nucleotides are TGTGCCAGCACGGGCGGGAGAGCAATCCAAGAGACCCAGTACTTC. Translating it yields CASTGGRAIQETQYF.

This chain connects TRBV3-1 (or the pseudogene TRBV3-2) to TRBJ1-1, with TRBD1 matching over 9 bases. The CDR3 sequence is 16 residues long. The V gene's germline CDR1 is LGHDT and CDR2 YNNKEL (reference sequence). V lost 5 bases and J lost 5; bases outside the gene matches: 12. The chain's CDR3 is CASSRTAGTGRTEAFF. DNA of the CDR3: TGTGCCAGCAGCAGAACCGCTGGGACAGGGCGGACTGAAGCTTTCTTT.

This clone came up a few times. V gene TRBV4-1 combines with J gene TRBJ2-3; D remains unclear. The germline gives CDR1 MGHRA, CDR2 YSYEKL. Trimming removed 1 base at V and 0 bases at J, with 11 bases between. This CDR3 has 16 residues. The CDR3 spells CASSQVLAASTDTQYF. CDR3 bases: TGCGCCAGCAGCCAAGTGCTGGCCGCTAGCACAGATACGCAGTATTTT.

The CDR3 coding sequence is TGTGCCACCAGCAGAGATGGCGGAAGCTCCTACAATGAGCAGTTCTTC. It codes for CATSRDGGSSYNEQFF. The chain is built from TRBV15 and TRBJ2-1, with unresolved D. This CDR3 contains 16 residues. V was trimmed by 0 bases and J by 0 bases, leaving 9 bases between them. The germline CDR1 and CDR2 sequences are LNHNV and YYDKDF (reference sequence). The whole variable domain, remainder taken from reference TRBV15 and TRBJ2-1, is DAMVIQNPRYQVTQFGKPVTLSCSQTLNHNVMYWYQQKSSQAPKLLFHYYDKDFNNEADTPDNFQSRRPNTSFCFLDIRSPGLGDTAMYLCATSRDGGSSYNEQFFGPGTRLTVL.

The V and J genes are TRBV21-1 and TRBJ1-4. TRBV21-1 is noted as a pseudogene. This CDR3 has 15 residues. The CDR3: CASSKRLEMEEKLFF. In nucleotides, the CDR3 is TGTGCCAGCAGCAAAAGGCTGGAGATGGAGGAAAAACTGTTTTTT.